A selection of T cell receptor beta chains follows, all from one sample in a study of cytomegalovirus exposure and HLA in healthy donors. Repertoires were generated with immunoSEQ multiplex PCR, while TCRdb's copy carries only in-frame clones and drops some. This sample has under 300,000 clones; around 90% occur once, and the top ten carry about 1.7%. Input material: PBMCs. The receptors were gathered from a girl aged 2-10 years in good health and CMV-seronegative. The CDR3 runs from the conserved cysteine through the conserved F or W. A D gene is named only where the DNA matches it firmly. Only some rows state a clone size, as once, few, many or a class for expanded clones.

>TRBV28|TRBD1|-|TRBJ1-6
TGTGCCAGCAGTCCACCGACAGGGGGTATATCACCCCTCCACTTT
CASSPPTGGISPLHF
>TRBV7-9|TRBD1|-|TRBJ1-1
TGTGCCAGCAGCTTAGGGACAGGACCTAACACTGAAGCTTTCTTT
CASSLGTGPNTEAFF
>TRBV29-1|-|-|TRBJ1-3
TGCAGCGTTGCAGAGGGCATAAACACCATATATTTT
CSVAEGINTIYF
>TRBV5-8|-|few|TRBJ2-1
TGTGCCAGCAGCTTGGGGTATAGTGAGCAGTTCTTC
CASSLGYSEQFF
>TRBV5-1|-|-|TRBJ2-1
TGCGCCAGCAGCTTGGACAGCCCCGTGAATGAGCAGTTCTTC
CASSLDSPVNEQFF
>TRBV2|TRBD1|few|TRBJ1-1
TGTGCCAGCACCAAGGGACAGGACTTTGAAGCTTTCTTT
CASTKGQDFEAFF
>TRBV18|TRBD1|-|TRBJ1-1
TGTGCCAGCTCACGGGACAGGGGGAACACTGAAGCTTTCTTT
CASSRDRGNTEAFF
>TRBV7-8|TRBD1|few|TRBJ2-1
TGTGCCAGCAGCGAAGAGGGACAGGGGCTTGAGCAGTTCTTC
CASSEEGQGLEQFF
>TRBV6-6|TRBD2|-|TRBJ2-7
TGTGCCAGCAGTTTAACTAGCGGGAGGGCCGGATACGAGCAGTACTTC
CASSLTSGRAGYEQYF
>TRBV4-2|-|-|TRBJ2-1
TGTGCCAGCAGCCAAGACTCTACGCCATGGGAGCAGTTCTTC
CASSQDSTPWEQFF
>TRBV10-3|TRBD2|-|TRBJ2-3
TGTGCCATCAGGGGGACTAGAGGGGGTAGCACAGATACGCAGTATTTT
CAIRGTRGGSTDTQYF
>TRBV7-6|-|once|TRBJ2-7
TGTGCCAGCAGCTCGACCAGCGTATCCTCCTACGAGCAGTACTTC
CASSSTSVSSYEQYF
>TRBV7-2|TRBD2|-|TRBJ2-1
TGTGCCAGCAGCCGTGAGCGGGAGCGACAGTTCTTC
CASSRERERQFF
>TRBV14|TRBD2|-|TRBJ2-7
TGTGCCAGCAGATCCAGCGGGAGATACGAGCAGTACTTC
CASRSSGRYEQYF
>TRBV19|-|-|TRBJ1-5
TGTGCCAGCCGAGACAGACCGTATAGCAATCAGCCCCAGCATTTT
CASRDRPYSNQPQHF
>TRBV6-1|-|-|TRBJ1-2
TGTGCCAGCCTAGAAACAGGGAACCATGGCTACACCTTC
CASLETGNHGYTF
>TRBV2|TRBD2|few|TRBJ2-2
TGTGCCAGCAGTGTCCCTAGCGGGAGAAACCCAGCCAGTACCGGGGAGCTGTTTTTT
CASSVPSGRNPASTGELFF
>TRBV28|TRBD1|-|TRBJ1-2
TGTGCCAGCAGCCCTCAGGGGGACTATGGCTACACCTTC
CASSPQGDYGYTF
>TRBV9|-|-|TRBJ2-7
TGTGCCAGCAGCGTAGATGGGCAGGGGCCATTCTCCTACGAGCAGTACTTC
CASSVDGQGPFSYEQYF
>TRBV27|TRBD1|once|TRBJ1-2
TGTGCCAGCAGGCCCGGGACAGGGGGCAACTATGGCTACACCTTC
CASRPGTGGNYGYTF
>TRBV27|-|-|TRBJ1-5
TGTGCCAGCAGTTTATCAGGGGGTACTAGCAATCAGCCCCAGCATTTT
CASSLSGGTSNQPQHF
>TRBV5-1|TRBD2|once|TRBJ2-1
TGCGCCAGCAGCTCTCCGGGACTAGGGTCTTACAATGAGCAGTTCTTC
CASSSPGLGSYNEQFF
>TRBV7-9|-|-|TRBJ1-1
TGTGCCAGCAGCTTACCCCTCGGAGGACGGAACACTGAAGCTTTCTTT
CASSLPLGGRNTEAFF
>TRBV10-2|-|-|TRBJ2-3
TGCGCCAGCCACAGGGTAGGGACAGATACGCAGTATTTT
CASHRVGTDTQYF
>TRBV6-5|TRBD1|-|TRBJ2-7
TGTGCCAGCAGTTACCGGGACAGGTCTTCCGAGCAGTACTTC
CASSYRDRSSEQYF
>TRBV7-6|-|-|TRBJ2-7
TGTGCCAGCAGCTTAGCTTACAGCTCCTACGAGCAGTACTTC
CASSLAYSSYEQYF
>TRBV27|TRBD2|-|TRBJ2-7
TGTGCCAGCAGTTCCGCGGGAGAGCTAAGGAACGAGCAGTACTTC
CASSSAGELRNEQYF
>TRBV7-2|-|-|TRBJ1-2
TGTGCCAGCAGCTTAGCGACAGCGTCTAACTATGGCTACACCTTC
CASSLATASNYGYTF
>TRBV10-2|TRBD2|-|TRBJ2-1
TGCGCCAGCAGTGTTAGCGGGGCCAATGAGCAGTTCTTC
CASSVSGANEQFF
>TRBV5-1|TRBD2|-|TRBJ2-3
TGCGCCAGCAGGAAGGAGGGACTAGCGGGGGGGCCTTCGGATACGCAGTATTTT
CASRKEGLAGGPSDTQYF
>TRBV5-4|-|-|TRBJ1-5
TGTGCCAGCAGCTTGGGGGGGGTGGATCAGCCCCAGCATTTT
CASSLGGVDQPQHF